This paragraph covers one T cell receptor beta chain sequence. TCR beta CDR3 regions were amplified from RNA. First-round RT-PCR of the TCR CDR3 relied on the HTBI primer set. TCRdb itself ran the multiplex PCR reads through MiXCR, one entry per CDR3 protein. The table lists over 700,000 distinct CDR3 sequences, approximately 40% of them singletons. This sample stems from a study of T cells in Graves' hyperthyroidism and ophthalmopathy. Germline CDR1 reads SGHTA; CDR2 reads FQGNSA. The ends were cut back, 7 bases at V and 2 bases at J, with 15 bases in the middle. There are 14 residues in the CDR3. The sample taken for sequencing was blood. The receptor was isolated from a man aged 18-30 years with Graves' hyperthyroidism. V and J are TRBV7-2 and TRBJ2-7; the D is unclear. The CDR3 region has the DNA TGTGCCAGCAACAAACCCGACAAGCCCTACGAGCAGTACTTC. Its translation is CASNKPDKPYEQYF.